One sample yielded the 10 T cell receptor beta chains listed below, sequenced in a study of shared clonotypes between healthy human individuals. The data were produced by immunoSEQ multiplex PCR, yet TCRdb's version contains in-frame clones alone and is incomplete. This table has fewer than 2.5 million clones, 80% to 95% appearing once. Material: naive CD4+ T cells from PBMCs. The sample's subset: CD45RA+ positively selected. Receptors were obtained from a man aged 18 to 30 in good health. Some clones in this sample may be carry-over from other donors' samples.

V gene TRBV21-1 combines with J gene TRBJ1-4. TRBV21-1 is assigned pseudogene status. This CDR3 region has 16 residues. The CDR3 reads CASSKKKRRVNEKLFF. The CDR3 DNA reads as TGTGCCAGCAGCAAAAAAAAGAGAAGGGTTAATGAAAAACTGTTTTTT.

CDR3 nucleotides: TGTGCCAGCAGTTTTATGGGTCGCGGGAGGGCCGGGTACGAGCAGTACTTC. It codes for CASSFMGRGRAGYEQYF. The chain employs TRBV28 and TRBJ2-7; 9 nucleotides line up with TRBD2. This CDR3 region has 17 residues. Trimming took 3 bases from V and 4 from J; bases not matched to a gene: 13. From germline, CDR1 is MDHEN and CDR2 SYDVKM.

This sequence joins TRBV5-8 and TRBJ1-2, with D uncertain. Trimming took 0 bases from V and 6 from J, leaving 15 bases between them. CDR1 is SGHTS, CDR2 YDEGEE, per germline. The CDR3 covers 15 residues. CDR3 residues: CASSLVVRGSNGYTF. The CDR3, as DNA: TGTGCCAGCAGCTTGGTAGTCAGAGGGAGCAATGGCTACACCTTC.

The V and J genes are TRBV5-6 and TRBJ2-3, with TRBD1 identical over 7 bases. The CDR3 length is 13 residues. Unmatched junction bases numbered 1, after V lost 2 bases and J lost 4 bases. Germline CDR1 is SGHDT and CDR2 is YYEEEE. CDR3 in DNA: TGTGCCAGCAGCTTCACAGGGGCAGATACGCAGTATTTT. It is translated as CASSFTGADTQYF.

This rearrangement joins TRBV5-4 to TRBJ2-3; D may be TRBD1 or TRBD2 (5 bases each). The CDR3 spans 15 residues. Trimming pared 4 bases from V and 6 bases from J, leaving 18 bases between. The germline CDR1 and CDR2 sequences are SGHNT and YYREEE (reference sequence). The CDR3 region has the DNA TGTGCCAGCAGCATAACTAGGCAGGGTACGGATACGCAGTATTTT. It is translated as CASSITRQGTDTQYF.

The CDR3 is CASSLASGSRRGSVETQYF. The CDR3 DNA reads TGTGCCAGCAGTTTAGCTAGCGGGAGCAGAAGGGGGTCTGTAGAGACCCAGTACTTC. The V call is TRBV27, the J call TRBJ2-5, with 10 bases that match TRBD2. This CDR3 is 19 amino acids long. The V segment lost 2 bases and the J segment 4 bases; nucleotides outside the gene matches: 16. From germline, CDR1 is MNHEY and CDR2 SMNVEV (reference sequence).

This clone was seen only a few times. The sample contains more than one DNA sequence encoding this CDR3. V gene TRBV9 combines with J gene TRBJ2-2; D gene unclear. V lost 0 bases and J lost 3, with 3 bases in between. Germline CDR1 and CDR2: SGDLS and YYNGEE. The CDR3 runs 13 residues. The CDR3: CASSVVYTGELFF. CDR3 in DNA: TGTGCCAGCAGCGTAGTGTACACCGGGGAGCTGTTTTTT.

Notes on this clone: Other nucleotide sequences in the sample specify the same CDR3. The V call is TRBV28, the J call TRBJ1-4; perhaps TRBD1 as D (6 bases). The V end lost 5 bases, the J end lost 8 bases, and 15 bases lay between the germline ends. The CDR3 has 14 residues. Per germline, CDR1 MDHEN and CDR2 SYDVKM. In DNA, the CDR3 is TGTGCCAGCAGTCCCGGACAGCAGCGGGAAAAACTGTTTTTT. It encodes CASSPGQQREKLFF.

The rearrangement uses TRBV4-1 and TRBJ2-7; 14 nucleotides agree with TRBD2. Unmatched junction bases numbered 14, after V lost 1 base and J lost 6 bases. The germline gives CDR1 MGHRA, CDR2 YSYEKL. The CDR3 runs to 19 residues. CDR3 sequence (DNA): TGCGCCAGCAGCCAAGGGTCACGACTAGCGGGAGGGCCGGTGGTCGAGCAGTACTTC. Amino acid sequence: CASSQGSRLAGGPVVEQYF.

The chain links TRBV7-2 to TRBJ2-5; 7 nucleotides align to TRBD2. V was clipped by 5 bases and J by 6 bases; unmatched bases: 12. In germline, CDR1 is SGHTA, CDR2 FQGNSA. This CDR3 spans 15 amino acids. DNA of the CDR3: TGTGCCAGCAGCCTATTATGGCGGGAGCAGCAGACCCAGTACTTC. Translated, it gives CASSLLWREQQTQYF.